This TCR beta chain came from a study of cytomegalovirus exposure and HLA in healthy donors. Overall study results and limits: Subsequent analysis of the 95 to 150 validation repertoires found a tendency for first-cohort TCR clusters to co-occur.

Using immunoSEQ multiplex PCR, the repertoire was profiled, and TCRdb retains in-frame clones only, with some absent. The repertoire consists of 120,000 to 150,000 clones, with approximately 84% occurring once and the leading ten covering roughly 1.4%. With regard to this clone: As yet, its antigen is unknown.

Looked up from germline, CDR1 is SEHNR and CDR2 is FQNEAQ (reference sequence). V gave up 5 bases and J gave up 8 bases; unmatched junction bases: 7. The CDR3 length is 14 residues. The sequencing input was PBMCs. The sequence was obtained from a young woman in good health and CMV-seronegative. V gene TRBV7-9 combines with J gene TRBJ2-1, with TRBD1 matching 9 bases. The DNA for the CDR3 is TGTGCCAGCAGCCCCGGGACAGGGCACGATGAGCAGTTCTTC. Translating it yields CASSPGTGHDEQFF.